The 10 T cell receptor beta chains given below trace back to one sample, sequenced in a study of T cells in Graves' hyperthyroidism and ophthalmopathy. Template material for amplifying TCR beta CDR3 regions consisted of RNA transcripts. With the HTBI primer set, the TCR CDR3 went through a first round of RT-PCR. Via MiXCR, TCRdb re-called the multiplex PCR reads, giving one row per CDR3 protein. The sample contains about 400,000 distinct CDR3 sequences, about an eighth of which appear only once. Sequencing was done on a sample of blood. The source of these receptors is a middle-aged man with Graves' ophthalmopathy.

This clonotype was observed many times. The genes are TRBV20-1 and TRBJ2-5, with D unclear. This CDR3 has 13 amino acids. CDR1 is DFQATT and CDR2 is SNEGSKA in the germline V gene (reference sequence). The CDR3 nucleotides are TGCGGTATATCTGGGCCGGATCAAGAGACCCAGTACTTC. Translation gives CGISGPDQETQYF.

This chain uses TRBV6-5 with TRBJ2-1; TRBD2 matches at 10 bases. Germline-derived CDR1 and CDR2 are MNHEY and SVGAGI. This CDR3 comprises 15 residues. V shed 2 bases, J shed 10 bases, and the junction held 8 bases outside the gene matches. The CDR3 nucleotides are TGTGCCAGCAGTTACCTCACTAGCGGGACAAGCGAGCAGTTCTTC. Protein product: CASSYLTSGTSEQFF.

Only a few counts were recorded for this clonotype. V gene TRBV7-9 combines with J gene TRBJ2-7; 9 nucleotides line up with TRBD2. Germline CDR1 reads SEHNR; CDR2 reads FQNEAQ (reference sequence). This CDR3 comprises 13 residues. V gave up 3 bases and J gave up 4 bases; unmatched junction bases: 1. CDR3 sequence: CASSFSGGYEQYF. The CDR3 coding sequence is TGTGCCAGCAGCTTTAGCGGGGGATACGAGCAGTACTTC.

This clonotype was counted between two and nine times. The rearrangement uses TRBV5-6 and TRBJ1-4; 8 positions match TRBD1. The CDR3 is made up of 14 amino acids. Germline CDR1 is SGHDT and CDR2 is YYEEEE. The V gene end was trimmed by 2 bases and the J gene end by 7 bases; junction bases not matched to a gene: 4. The CDR3 loop reads CASSFQGATEKLFF. Here the CDR3 DNA reads TGTGCCAGCAGCTTTCAGGGGGCGACTGAAAAACTGTTTTTT.

This clonotype was counted ten times or more. The chain combines TRBV11-2 with TRBJ2-1; 9 positions match TRBD2. The CDR3 has 17 amino acids. Unmatched junction bases numbered 12, after V lost 3 bases and J lost 6 bases. CDR1 SGHAT and CDR2 FQNNGV come from the germline V gene. The CDR3, as DNA: TGTGCCAGCAGCTTGGGCATCAGTAGCGGGAGCGCCAATGAGCAGTTCTTC. Translating gives CASSLGISSGSANEQFF.

The sample holds a few counts of this clonotype. The V and J genes are TRBV6-5 and TRBJ2-7, with D possibly TRBD1 on 6 matching bases. Germline V gene lookup returns CDR1 MNHEY and CDR2 SVGAGI. CDR3 length: 16 amino acids. V lost 2 bases and J lost 6, with 20 bases in between. CDR3 nucleotide sequence: TGTGCCAGCAGTTACGGGGTCCGGGTGACAGGAACCGAGCAGTACTTC. As protein: CASSYGVRVTGTEQYF.

Concerning this clonotype itself: A read error may be the cause here, since a much bigger clone is one base away. The V gene is TRBV12-3 or TRBV12-4, the J gene TRBJ1-3; D unresolved. The CDR3 spans 17 residues. The CDR3 reads CASSLGLRHNSGITIYF. The CDR3 region has the DNA TGTGCCAGCAGTTTAGGTTTACGGCATAACTCTGGAATCACCATATATTTT.

This clonotype was recorded at least ten times. The V gene is TRBV3-1, the J gene TRBJ1-5; D unclear. The CDR3 extends over 12 amino acids. Germline CDR1 is LGHDT and CDR2 is YNNKEL (reference sequence). The germline V and J ends were trimmed by 0 bases and 9 bases, with 6 bases remaining between them. The CDR3 loop reads CASSQDDGPQHF. The CDR3 region has the DNA TGTGCCAGCAGCCAAGACGACGGGCCCCAGCATTTT.

This clonotype was counted a few times. The chain employs TRBV7-9 and TRBJ1-3; possible D gene TRBD1, 6 bases. CDR1 and CDR2 from the germline V gene are SEHNR and FQNEAQ (reference sequence). Trimming took off 3 bases at V and 4 bases at J, with 10 bases between the two ends. The CDR3 loop spans 14 amino acids. The CDR3 protein is CASSFGGIGNTIYF. DNA of the CDR3: TGTGCCAGCAGCTTCGGGGGCATCGGAAACACCATATATTTT.

This clonotype was observed many times. This chain joins TRBV20-1 and TRBJ1-1; D call uncertain. Germline assignment: CDR1 DFQATT and CDR2 SNEGSKA (reference sequence). Trimming took 4 bases from V and 1 from J, leaving 7 bases between them. The CDR3 totals 12 residues. Here the CDR3 DNA reads TGCAGTGCTAAATGGGGGAACACTGAAGCTTTCTTT. Its protein product is CSAKWGNTEAFF.